This is a list of T cell receptor beta chains from one sample in a study of patients and donors after allogeneic stem cell transplantation. TCRdb analysed the RT-PCR reads with MiXCR anew, one entry per CDR3 protein. Of roughly 21,000 distinct CDR3 sequences in the sample, about 30% are singletons; the top ten hold more than 45%. Sequenced: blood, either unsorted or a sorted T cell fraction (not recorded which). Every receptor here comes from a human donor who was either an allogeneic HSCT recipient or a stem cell or donor lymphocyte infusion donor (not recorded which). It is not recorded whose cells these are; they may come from a transplant donor. Each CDR3 is given with its conserved first and last residue. A D gene is named only where the DNA matches it firmly. Rows give clone size only sometimes, using once, few, many, or a class for an expanded clone.

many | TRBJ1-5 | TRBV10-3 | NA | TGTGCCATCAGCCGGGACATTAGCAATCAGCCCCAGCATTTT | CAISRDISNQPQHF
few | TRBJ2-1 | TRBV6-1 | TRBD2 | TGTGCCAGCAGACCCGGGACTAGCGGCCACAATGAGCAGTTCTTC | CASRPGTSGHNEQFF
few | TRBJ1-3 | TRBV6-1 | NA | TGTGCCAGCAGTGAAAGCTCTGGAAACACCATATATTTT | CASSESSGNTIYF
NA | TRBJ1-2 | TRBV6-5 | NA | TGTGCCAGCAACCCTCGCAGGGCCAACTATGGCTACACCTTC | CASNPRRANYGYTF
few | TRBJ1-5 | TRBV6-6 | NA | TGTGCCAGCAGTTACCCGGGTGGCCTAACCCTTAGCAATCAGCCCCAGCATTTT | CASSYPGGLTLSNQPQHF
NA | TRBJ1-4 | TRBV5-1 | NA | TGCGCCAGCAGCTTGGGCCTCGTGGGTCAGGGTGGTGGAAAACTGTTTTTT | CASSLGLVGQGGGKLFF
NA | TRBJ2-1 | TRBV7-2 | TRBD2 | TGTGCCAGCAGCCCCCGGACTAGCGGGGATGAGCAGTTCTTC | CASSPRTSGDEQFF
NA | TRBJ2-3 | TRBV7-6 | NA | TGTGCCAGCAGCCCTTTGACAGTCCCAGATACGCAGTATTTT | CASSPLTVPDTQYF
few | TRBJ1-3 | TRBV15 | NA | TGTGCCACCAGCAGACATTCCTCTGGAAACACCATATATTTT | CATSRHSSGNTIYF
few | TRBJ1-1 | TRBV12-3/TRBV12-4 | TRBD1 | TGTGCCAGCAGTTTCGGGGACAGGATGAACACTGAAGCTTTCTTT | CASSFGDRMNTEAFF
few | TRBJ1-6 | TRBV5-1 | NA | TGCGCCAGCAGCTTGCGGGATAATTCACCCCTCCACTTT | CASSLRDNSPLHF
NA | TRBJ2-5 | TRBV6-1 | NA | TGTGCCAGCAGTGCCTCTTGGGCCGGAGGAGAGACCCAGTACTTC | CASSASWAGGETQYF
many | TRBJ1-1 | TRBV20-1 | TRBD1 | TGCAGTGCTAGAGGACTTAGGGACAGGGAAGCGAACACTGAAGCTTTCTTT | CSARGLRDREANTEAFF
NA | TRBJ2-3 | TRBV10-3 | TRBD1 | TGTGCCATCAGTGACCCGGGACAGGGTGGTTCAGATACGCAGTATTTT | CAISDPGQGGSDTQYF
NA | TRBJ1-2 | TRBV6-6 | NA | TGTGCCAGCAGTCCTTCGAAGGGCTACACCTTC | CASSPSKGYTF
NA | TRBJ1-2 | TRBV7-3 | TRBD1 | TGTGCCAGCAGCCCGACAGGGGGCAATGGCTACACCTTC | CASSPTGGNGYTF
many | TRBJ1-1 | TRBV6-5 | NA | TGTGCCAGCAGCCACCGCCCGTTACAGAACACTGAAGCTTTCTTT | CASSHRPLQNTEAFF
few | TRBJ1-5 | TRBV7-2 | NA | TGTGCCAGCAGCTTGGGCCATCCCAGCAATCAGCCCCAGCATTTT | CASSLGHPSNQPQHF
NA | TRBJ1-1 | TRBV7-8 | TRBD1 | TGTGCCAGCAGCCGAGGACAGGAGGCTGAAGCTTTCTTT | CASSRGQEAEAFF
NA | TRBJ1-2 | TRBV3-1 | NA | TGTGCCAGCAGCCAAGTTGATGGCTACACCTTC | CASSQVDGYTF
NA | TRBJ1-2 | TRBV28 | NA | TGTGCCAGCAGACCACAGGGCTATGGCTACACCTTC | CASRPQGYGYTF
NA | TRBJ1-1 | TRBV5-1 | NA | TGCGCCAGCAGCAAGACCGGGACAATGAACACTGAAGCTTTCTTT | CASSKTGTMNTEAFF
few | TRBJ1-3 | TRBV28 | NA | TGTGCCAGCAGCATCGGACAGAGTGGAAACACCATATATTTT | CASSIGQSGNTIYF
NA | TRBJ1-6 | TRBV5-5 | NA | TGTGCCAGCAGCCCCAGGCCCTCATCCTCCTATAATTCACCCCTCCACTTT | CASSPRPSSSYNSPLHF
NA | TRBJ2-7 | TRBV20-1 | NA | TGCAGTGCTAGAGGGCGGGTGGGATCCTACGAGCAGTACTTC | CSARGRVGSYEQYF
NA | TRBJ1-1 | TRBV6-5 | TRBD1 | TGTGCCAGCAGGACCGGGACAGGGGGCCGTTTTAGGAACACTGAAGCTTTCTTT | CASRTGTGGRFRNTEAFF
few | TRBJ1-5 | TRBV28 | NA | TGTGCCAGCAGAGTCCCGGGGGGTCAGCCCCAGCATTTT | CASRVPGGQPQHF
NA | TRBJ2-3 | TRBV12-3/TRBV12-4 | NA | TGTGCCAGCAGTTTAGGGGGGTTCTTAGACACAGATACGCAGTATTTT | CASSLGGFLDTDTQYF
NA | TRBJ1-1 | TRBV24-1 | TRBD1 | TGTGCCACCAGTGATCCTCGGGACAGGGGGCCCCTGAACACTGAAGCTTTCTTT | CATSDPRDRGPLNTEAFF
many | TRBJ1-1 | TRBV10-3 | NA | TGTGCCATCAGTTATTCGACAAGGGGGACTGAAGCTTTCTTT | CAISYSTRGTEAFF
few | TRBJ1-3 | TRBV25-1 | NA | TGTGCCAGCAGTGAATACAGGGCTGGAAACACCATATATTTT | CASSEYRAGNTIYF
few | TRBJ2-7 | TRBV6-5 | NA | TGTGCCAGCAGAAGAGGCCTCCCTCGGACCTACGAGCAGTACTTC | CASRRGLPRTYEQYF
NA | TRBJ2-1 | TRBV12-3/TRBV12-4 | NA | TGTGCCAGCAGCTTGAGCAATGAGCAGTTCTTC | CASSLSNEQFF
few | TRBJ2-2 | TRBV20-1 | TRBD2 | TGCAGTACCCGGGGGGGCACCGGGGAGCTGTTTTTT | CSTRGGTGELFF
NA | TRBJ2-2 | TRBV7-8 | NA | TGTGCCAGCAGCCCCCACACCGGGGAGCTGTTTTTT | CASSPHTGELFF
once | TRBJ2-7 | TRBV5-6 | TRBD2 | TGTGCCAGCAGCCCGTTAGCGGGGGGGAGCTCCTACGAGCAGTACTTC | CASSPLAGGSSYEQYF
few | TRBJ1-5 | TRBV7-2 | NA | TGTGCCAGCAGCCGGAACGGGCCGTCTAGCAATCAGCCCCAGCATTTT | CASSRNGPSSNQPQHF
medium-sized | TRBJ2-5 | TRBV20-1 | NA | TGCAGTGCTAGATATCGCCAAGAGACCCAGTACTTC | CSARYRQETQYF
NA | TRBJ1-5 | TRBV5-6 | NA | TGTGCCAGCAGCTTTGGCCCGGGTCAGCCCCAGCATTTT | CASSFGPGQPQHF
NA | TRBJ1-6 | TRBV20-1 | NA | TGCAGTGCTAGAGCGGGGGGAGCTTCACCCCTCCACTTT | CSARAGGASPLHF
few | TRBJ2-1 | TRBV12-3/TRBV12-4 | TRBD1 | TGTGCCAGCAGCCCTGGGACAGTAGGGCAGTTCTTC | CASSPGTVGQFF
NA | TRBJ1-2 | TRBV4-1 | NA | TGCGCCAGCAGAGGAAGAGGGGCAGACTATGGCTACACCTTC | CASRGRGADYGYTF
medium-sized | TRBJ1-4 | TRBV7-8 | NA | TGTGCCAGCAGCTTAGAAGGGGATGTAGGTGAAAAACTGTTTTTT | CASSLEGDVGEKLFF
few | TRBJ1-1 | TRBV7-3 | NA | TGTGCCAGCAGCTTACGGAACAGGTTCATGAACACTGAAGCTTTCTTT | CASSLRNRFMNTEAFF
few | TRBJ1-2 | TRBV28 | NA | TGTGCCAGCAGTTTCCCCCCCTTGTCAGGGGATGGCTACACCTTC | CASSFPPLSGDGYTF
NA | TRBJ1-4 | TRBV7-9 | TRBD1 | TGTGCCAGCAGCTTCCTCGGGACAGGGGTGGAAAAACTGTTTTTT | CASSFLGTGVEKLFF
few | TRBJ2-1 | TRBV24-1 | NA | TGTGCCACCAGTGATCCCCTTTACAATGAGCAGTTCTTC | CATSDPLYNEQFF
NA | TRBJ1-3 | TRBV12-3/TRBV12-4 | NA | TGTGCCAGCAGGGGGGGCCGAGGCTCTGGAAATACCATATATTTT | CASRGGRGSGNTIYF
few | TRBJ1-5 | TRBV5-1 | TRBD1 | TGCGCCAGCAGCCCGGGACAGGGAATTCAGCCCCAGCATTTT | CASSPGQGIQPQHF
few | TRBJ1-6 | TRBV3-1 | TRBD1 | TGTGCCAGCGGACAGGAGGCTTCACCCCTCCACTTT | CASGQEASPLHF
few | TRBJ1-5 | TRBV25-1 | NA | TGTGCCAGCAGTGATCCCGGGCAGCCCCAGCATTTT | CASSDPGQPQHF
NA | TRBJ2-1 | TRBV7-9 | NA | TGTGCCAGCAGCTTGGGGGGTCCAAAGGGGTTCTTC | CASSLGGPKGFF
many | TRBJ1-4 | TRBV3-1 | NA | TGTGCCAGCAGCCAAGTGTGGTCGACCGAATATAATGAAAAACTGTTTTTT | CASSQVWSTEYNEKLFF
many | TRBJ2-4 | TRBV2 | NA | TGTGCCAGCAGTGAAGGGGATCGGGTCAAAAACATTCAGTACTTC | CASSEGDRVKNIQYF
NA | TRBJ1-1 | TRBV7-2 | TRBD1 | TGTGCCAGCAGCTACAGGGGAGGCACTGAAGCTTTCTTT | CASSYRGGTEAFF
NA | TRBJ2-5 | TRBV5-1 | NA | TGCGCCAGCAGCTGGGGACTCCTTCGAGAGACCCAGTACTTC | CASSWGLLRETQYF
NA | TRBJ1-6 | TRBV5-1 | NA | TGCGCCAGCAGCTTGTCTGACAGCAATTCACCCCTCCACTTT | CASSLSDSNSPLHF
NA | TRBJ1-6 | TRBV4-2 | NA | TGTGCCAGCAGCCACACTCCGGCGTTAGATAATTCACCCCTCCACTTT | CASSHTPALDNSPLHF
NA | TRBJ2-5 | TRBV7-9 | NA | TGTGCCAGCAGCACGGGAGCGTTCCCCCAGTACTTC | CASSTGAFPQYF